Here is one T cell receptor (beta chain) with its context. No cognate antigen has been identified for it. Base qualities are not recorded, but no much larger clone differs from it by a single base. This sample was taken from a study of technical replicates of blood from four donors (dated by TCRdb to about 2017). Libraries were constructed by the immunoSEQ multiplex PCR assay. The clones in this table, taken by TCRdb from immuneACCESS, are in-frame only. Not every clone is retained; where verified, under half of the shortfall comes from an unresolved V gene, and the cause of the rest is unknown. Here the sample has some 60,000 clones; around 92% occur a single time. The ten top clones hold about 3.9% of the sample. Based on the germline V gene, the CDR1 and CDR2 sequences are SGHRS and YFSETQ. Trimming removed 2 bases from V and 10 bases from J; the gene matches leave 9 bases unexplained. The CDR3, cysteine through phenylalanine, is 15 amino acids long. The retained sequence is limited to the CDR3, 45 bases, with the frame set at the first base.

The sequenced sample consisted of PBMCs. This receptor was identified in a human donor in good health. Some clones in this sample may be carry-over from other donors' samples. The rearrangement joined TRBV5-1 to TRBJ2-2, with 9 bases aligning to TRBD2. The CDR3 region has the sequence CASSFQAGGYPELFF. The base sequence is TGCGCCAGCAGCTTTCAGGCGGGGGGGTATCCGGAGCTGTTTTTT.